Presented here are 21 T cell receptor beta chains from one specimen sequenced in a study of T cell repertoires in cytomegalovirus infection. One entry per CDR3 protein results from TCRdb running MiXCR on the reads. The sample records fewer than 950,000 distinct CDR3 sequences, 30% to 35% being singletons. The antigens of these receptors remain unknown. The sample in question was cultured CD8+ T cells from PBMCs, obtained from culture after CMV antigen stimulation. These receptor sequences come from a human donor in good health (CMV status not recorded). Some clones in this sample may be carry-over from other donors' samples.

Many counts were recorded for this clonotype. The rearrangement uses TRBV12-3 or TRBV12-4 and TRBJ2-7; no firm D call. CDR3 size: 13 residues. Trimming removed 2 bases at V and 5 bases at J, with 10 bases between. CDR3 residues: CASSLHGLNEQYF. The CDR3 DNA is TGTGCCAGCAGTTTACACGGGCTCAACGAGCAGTACTTC.

The J gene is TRBJ2-1, the V gene TRBV2; no clear D gene. Germline V gene lookup returns CDR1 SNHLY and CDR2 FYNNEI. The CDR3 is 12 amino acids. V was shortened by 11 bases and J by 10 bases, with 18 bases between the two germline ends. The CDR3 loop reads CAPLRESREQFF. The CDR3 nucleotides read TGTGCCCCCCTTAGAGAGTCGCGGGAGCAGTTCTTC. The full variable domain, with the rest looked up from reference TRBV2 and TRBJ2-1, is EPEVTQTPSHQVTQMGQEVILRCVPISNHLYFYWYRQILGQKVEFLVSFYNNEISEKSEIFDDQFSVERPDGSNFTLKIRSTKLEDSAMYFCAPLRESREQFFGPGTRLTVL.

In this sample, this clonotype turned up a few times. The chain employs TRBV7-6 and TRBJ2-5, with 7 nucleotides matching TRBD2. The CDR3 spans 15 residues. Looked up from germline, CDR1 is SGHVS and CDR2 is FNYEAQ. Germline trimming cut 1 base from V and 1 base from J; bases unmatched to any gene: 3. CDR3 DNA: TGTGCCAGCAGCTTAGAGACTAGCATCCAAGAGACCCAGTACTTC. Translated: CASSLETSIQETQYF.

This chain joins TRBV7-6 and TRBJ1-1; 7 nucleotides align to TRBD1. From germline, CDR1 is SGHVS and CDR2 FNYEAQ. V dropped 4 bases and J dropped 4; count of bases not matched to a gene: 9. The CDR3 length is 15 residues. The CDR3 region has the DNA TGTGCCAGCAGCTCTACGACAGGGTTGACCACTGAAGCTTTCTTT. This translates into CASSSTTGLTTEAFF.

This clonotype was counted at least ten times. The J gene is TRBJ1-2, the V gene TRBV7-6, with 8 bases fitting TRBD1. Germline-derived CDR1 and CDR2 are SGHVS and FNYEAQ. The CDR3 sequence is 16 residues long. Germline trimming cut 5 bases from V and 6 bases from J; bases unmatched to any gene: 14. The CDR3 spells CASSLGTGAADNGYTF. The CDR3 nucleotides read TGTGCCAGCAGCCTCGGGACAGGAGCTGCTGACAATGGCTACACCTTC.

A note on this clonotype: One base away lies a much larger clone, so this may be a sequencing read error. The chain recombines TRBV7-2 with TRBJ2-2; possible D gene TRBD2, 5 bases. Germline values: CDR1 SGHTA, CDR2 FQGNSA. The CDR3 runs 14 residues. The CDR3 sequence is CVSSFSPAAGELFF. CDR3 in DNA: TGTGTCAGCAGCTTCAGTCCAGCGGCCGGGGAGCTGTTTTTT. Together with reference TRBV7-2 and TRBJ2-2, the CDR3 gives the full variable domain: GAGVSQSPSNKVTEKGKDVELRCDPISGHTALYWYRQSLGQGLEFLIYFQGNSAPDKSGLPSDRFSAERTGGSVSTLTIQRTQQEDSAVYLCVSSFSPAAGELFFGEGSRLTVL.

This clonotype occurred a few times. The V gene is TRBV7-9, the J gene TRBJ2-3, with D uncertain. The germline CDR1 and CDR2 sequences are SEHNR and FQNEAQ (reference sequence). V was trimmed by 2 bases and J by 0 bases, leaving 6 bases between them. The length of the CDR3 is 14 residues. The CDR3 sequence is CASSLPASTDTQYF. The CDR3 region has the DNA TGTGCCAGCAGCTTACCGGCTAGCACAGATACGCAGTATTTT.

The CDR3 protein is CATGAAVQPQETQYF. In DNA, the CDR3 is TGTGCCACCGGAGCGGCCGTCCAACCCCAAGAGACCCAGTACTTC. The rearrangement uses TRBV6-2 or TRBV6-3 and TRBJ2-5, with D perhaps matching TRBD2 (5 bases). The CDR3 is made up of 15 amino acids. Germline CDR1 and CDR2: MNHEY and SVGEGT. Between the trimmed V and J ends, which lost 10 bases and 1 base, there was a span of 19 bases.

The V and J genes are TRBV6-5 and TRBJ1-2; D gene ambiguous. The CDR3 loop spans 13 amino acids. V shed 0 bases and J shed 6 bases, with 8 bases lying between them. Germline CDR1 reads MNHEY; CDR2 reads SVGAGI. CDR3 loop: CASSYSHLNGYTF. The CDR3 coding sequence is TGTGCCAGCAGTTACTCCCACCTAAATGGCTACACCTTC.

The J gene is TRBJ1-1, the V gene TRBV20-1; no firm D call. The CDR3 spans 14 residues. Germline lookup yields CDR1 DFQATT and CDR2 SNEGSKA (reference sequence). Trimming took off 1 base at V and 2 bases at J, with 11 bases between the two ends. The CDR3 DNA is TGCAGTGCTAGAGGCCACCAGAGCAACACTGAAGCTTTCTTT. It codes for CSARGHQSNTEAFF.

The chain has TRBV25-1 and TRBJ2-6, with unresolved D. From germline, CDR1 is MGHDK and CDR2 SYGVNS. The CDR3 consists of 15 residues. Trimming shortened V by 3 bases and J by 2 bases, and 8 bases separated the two germline ends. The CDR3 spells CASSDPGAGANVLTF. CDR3 nucleotides: TGTGCCAGCAGTGACCCCGGAGCTGGGGCCAACGTCCTGACTTTC.

The chain carries TRBV10-3 and TRBJ1-5; 7 bases match TRBD1. CDR3 length: 13 amino acids. After removal of 10 bases from V and 2 bases from J, the junction contained 5 bases not matched to a gene. The germline gives CDR1 ENHRY, CDR2 SYGVKD. CDR3 in amino acids: CATDRAGNQPQHF. For the CDR3, the DNA is TGTGCCACCGACAGGGCGGGCAATCAGCCCCAGCATTTT.

This clonotype was counted at least ten times. V is TRBV7-8 and J is TRBJ2-5; perhaps TRBD2 as D (6 bases). V lost 3 bases and J 5 bases, leaving 10 bases between the germline ends. This CDR3 is built from 13 residues. Germline lookup yields CDR1 SGHVS and CDR2 FQNEAQ. The CDR3 nucleotides read TGTGCCAGCAGCTTGGAGGGCTATGAGACCCAGTACTTC. This translates into CASSLEGYETQYF.

This clonotype has just a few counts. The rearrangement links TRBV18 to TRBJ2-4; D call uncertain. The V and J ends lost 4 bases and 0 bases respectively, with 19 bases between them. Germline CDR1 and CDR2: KGHSH and LQKENI. The CDR3 length is 18 residues. CDR3: CASSLAGPERLAKNIQYF. The DNA of the CDR3 is TGTGCCAGCTCACTCGCCGGCCCAGAGAGGCTAGCCAAAAACATTCAGTACTTC.

For this clonotype: One base away lies a much larger clone, so this may be a sequencing read error. V usage is TRBV7-8 and J usage is TRBJ2-7; the D is unclear. V was trimmed by 8 bases and J by 3 bases, leaving 17 bases between them. Per the germline V gene, CDR1 is SGHVS and CDR2 is FQNEAQ. The CDR3 runs to 14 residues. CDR3 in DNA: TGTGCCAGCGACCGGCCCGGCGAGAACTACGAGCAGTACTTC. Its translation: CASDRPGENYEQYF.

The genes are TRBV6-2 or TRBV6-3 and TRBJ2-1; TRBD2 is a possible D gene (6 bases). Germline CDR1 is MNHEY and CDR2 is SVGEGT. The CDR3 spans 19 residues. The V gene lost 5 bases and the J gene lost 5 bases, with 28 bases spanning the gap. The CDR3 region has the DNA TGTGCCAGCAGTGACCCGCCGACCCGACTAGTCGGGCGGGACAATGAGCAGTTCTTC. Its protein is CASSDPPTRLVGRDNEQFF.

This clonotype was recorded many times. The genes are TRBV7-8 and TRBJ1-1, with 7 bases matching TRBD1. The CDR3 has 14 residues. V shed 5 bases and J 7 bases; nucleotides not matched to a gene: 10. Germline V lookup: CDR1 SGHVS, CDR2 FQNEAQ. The CDR3 protein is CASSLEGTAFEAFF. As DNA, the CDR3 is TGTGCCAGCAGCCTAGAGGGGACAGCCTTTGAAGCTTTCTTT.

This clonotype was observed a few times. The rearrangement joins TRBV6-5 to TRBJ2-5, with 8 bases identical to TRBD2. The germline gives CDR1 MNHEY, CDR2 SVGAGI. The length of the CDR3 is 13 residues. V lost 8 bases, J lost 1 base, and 3 bases stayed unmatched. The CDR3 DNA is TGTGCCAGCCGGGGGGGCCCCCAAGAGACCCAGTACTTC. This codes for CASRGGPQETQYF.

The rearrangement links TRBV20-1 to TRBJ2-7; D might be TRBD1 or TRBD2, each matching 5 bases. CDR3 length equals 14 residues. The germline V gene has CDR1 DFQATT and CDR2 SNEGSKA (reference sequence). V lost 3 bases and J 7 bases, leaving 19 bases between the germline ends. The CDR3 nucleotides read TGCAGTGCTAGTAGGCTAGCTACAGGAATAGAGCAGTACTTC. Protein sequence: CSASRLATGIEQYF.

In its sample, this clonotype was seen a few times. The rearrangement joins TRBV19 to TRBJ1-1; D remains unclear. Trimming removed 6 bases at V and 0 bases at J, with 11 bases between. Germline CDR1 reads LNHDA; CDR2 reads SQIVND (reference sequence). This CDR3 comprises 14 residues. The CDR3 sequence: CASRKRRMNTEAFF. The CDR3, as DNA: TGTGCCAGTAGAAAGCGGAGAATGAACACTGAAGCTTTCTTT.

This clonotype occurred many times. The chain has TRBV7-8 and TRBJ1-5; a weak D match, TRBD1 (5 bases). The CDR3 sequence is 14 residues long. Germline loops: CDR1 SGHVS, CDR2 FQNEAQ. V was trimmed by 5 bases and J by 4 bases, leaving 12 bases between them. CDR3 in DNA: TGTGCCAGCAGCCGCCGGGGCCAAAATCAGCCCCAGCATTTT. Amino acid sequence: CASSRRGQNQPQHF. The full variable domain, rest sourced from reference TRBV7-8 and TRBJ1-5, is GAGVSQSPRYKVAKRGQDVALRCDPISGHVSLFWYQQALGQGPEFLTYFQNEAQLDKSGLPSDRFFAERPEGSVSTLKIQRTQQEDSAVYLCASSRRGQNQPQHFGDGTRLSIL.